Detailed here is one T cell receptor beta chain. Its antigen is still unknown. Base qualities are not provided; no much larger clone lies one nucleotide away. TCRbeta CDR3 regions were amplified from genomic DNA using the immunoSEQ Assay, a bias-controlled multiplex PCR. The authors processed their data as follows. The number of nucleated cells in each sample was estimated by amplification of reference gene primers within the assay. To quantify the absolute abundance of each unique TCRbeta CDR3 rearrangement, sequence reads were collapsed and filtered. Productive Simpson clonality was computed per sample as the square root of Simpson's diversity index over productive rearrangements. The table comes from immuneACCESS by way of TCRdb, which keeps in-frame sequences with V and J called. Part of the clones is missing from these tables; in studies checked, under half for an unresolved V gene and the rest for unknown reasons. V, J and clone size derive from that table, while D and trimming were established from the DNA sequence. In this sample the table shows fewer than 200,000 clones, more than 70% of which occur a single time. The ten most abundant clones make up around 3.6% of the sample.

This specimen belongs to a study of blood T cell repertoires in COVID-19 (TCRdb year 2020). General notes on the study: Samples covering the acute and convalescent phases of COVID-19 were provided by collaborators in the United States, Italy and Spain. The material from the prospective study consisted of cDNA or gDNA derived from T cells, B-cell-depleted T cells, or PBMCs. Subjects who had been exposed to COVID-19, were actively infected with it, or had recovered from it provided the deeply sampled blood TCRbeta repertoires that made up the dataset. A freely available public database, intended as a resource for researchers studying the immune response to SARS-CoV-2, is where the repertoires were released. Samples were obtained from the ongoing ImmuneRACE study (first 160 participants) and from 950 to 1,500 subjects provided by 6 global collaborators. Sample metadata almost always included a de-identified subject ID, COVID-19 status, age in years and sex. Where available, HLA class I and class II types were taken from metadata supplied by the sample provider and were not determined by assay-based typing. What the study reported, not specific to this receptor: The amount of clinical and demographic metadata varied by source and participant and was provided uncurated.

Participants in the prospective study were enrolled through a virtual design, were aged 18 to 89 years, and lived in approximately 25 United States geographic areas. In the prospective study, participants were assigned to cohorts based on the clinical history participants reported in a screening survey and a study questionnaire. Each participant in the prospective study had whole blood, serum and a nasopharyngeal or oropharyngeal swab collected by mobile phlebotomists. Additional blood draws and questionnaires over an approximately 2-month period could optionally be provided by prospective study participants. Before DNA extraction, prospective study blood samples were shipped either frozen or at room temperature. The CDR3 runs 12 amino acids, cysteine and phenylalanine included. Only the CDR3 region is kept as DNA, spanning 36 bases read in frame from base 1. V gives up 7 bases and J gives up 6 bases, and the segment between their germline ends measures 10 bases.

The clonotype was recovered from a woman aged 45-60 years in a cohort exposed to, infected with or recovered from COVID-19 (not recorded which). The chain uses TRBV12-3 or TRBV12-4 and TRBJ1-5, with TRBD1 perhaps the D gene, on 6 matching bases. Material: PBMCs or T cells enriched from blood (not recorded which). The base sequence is TGTGCCAGCAAACAGGGACGTCAGCCCCAGCATTTT. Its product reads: CASKQGRQPQHF.